The text below deals with one T cell receptor (beta chain). The antigen is not known. After removal of 7 bases from V and 4 bases from J, the junction contained 14 bases not matched to a gene. Per the germline V gene, CDR1 is LNHDA and CDR2 is SQIVND (reference sequence). The CDR3 spans 17 residues. The sample comes from a study of cytomegalovirus exposure and HLA in healthy donors. 13 Jbeta primers and 60 Vbeta primers were used for the PCR. Per the original methods: Unique TCR beta chains numbered 80 million to 95 million in a later analysis, with approximately 10 million shared. TCRdb's table, derived via immunoSEQ multiplex PCR, lists solely in-frame clones and lacks some. V and J calls and clone size are copied from that table; D and trimming were computed from the DNA. The sample has about 97,000 clones, roughly 85% seen once. Notes on the study in general: Presence/absence analyses assumed roughly uniform sequencing depth across donors, which may not hold. A cluster of highly shared sequence variants was likely a sequencing artifact. The study designated 160 or so TCR beta chains cytomegalovirus-associated.

The chain uses TRBV19 and TRBJ2-1, with 9 bases aligning to TRBD2. Input material: PBMCs. The clonotype originates from a man aged 40-50 years in good health and CMV-seronegative. CDR3 region: CASTPRWAGGGYNEQFF. The CDR3 DNA sequence: TGTGCCAGTACTCCCCGTTGGGCGGGGGGGGGATACAATGAGCAGTTCTTC.